What follows are 10 T cell receptor beta chains derived from one specimen sequenced in a study of CD4 T cells in relation to SARS-CoV-2 and coronaviruses. No cognate antigen is known for these TCRs. Assay used: immunoSEQ multiplex PCR; TCRdb lists only in-frame clones, some missing. Of 15,000 or so clones in the sample, about 81% were seen once. Before the COVID-19 pandemic, during about 2011-2019, CD4+ T cells were taken from unexposed donors. The cells were cultured for approximately ten days before CD4+ T cells were isolated. Sequencing was performed on CD4+ T cells from PBMCs, cultured in vitro. The receptors come from a human donor in good health.

V is TRBV27 and J is TRBJ2-7; no definite D call. Germline V CDR1 and CDR2: MNHEY, SMNVEV (reference sequence). Trimming left V 6 bases short and J 2 bases short, with 17 bases between. This CDR3 has 15 amino acids. This chain's CDR3 is CASSPLGSHPYEQYF. As DNA, the CDR3 is TGTGCCAGCAGCCCATTGGGGTCTCACCCCTACGAGCAGTACTTC.

There are a few counts of this clone. This chain uses TRBV3-1 (or the pseudogene TRBV3-2) with TRBJ2-7; D uncertain. Germline values: CDR1 LGHDT, CDR2 YNNKEL (reference sequence). V was pared by 0 bases and J by 3 bases, with 9 bases between. The length of the CDR3 is 14 residues. The CDR3 DNA reads as TGTGCCAGCAGCCAAGAGAAGATAAGCTACGAGCAGTACTTC. It translates to CASSQEKISYEQYF.

The chain uses TRBV6-6 and TRBJ1-4; the match to TRBD1 covers 8 bases. V dropped 6 bases and J dropped 4; count of bases not matched to a gene: 4. The V gene's germline CDR1 is MNHNY and CDR2 SVGAGI (reference sequence). CDR3 size: 14 residues. The DNA for the CDR3 is TGTGCCAGCAGGGGGACAGGTATTAATGAAAAACTGTTTTTT. Translation gives CASRGTGINEKLFF.

This clone was counted a few times. V gene TRBV29-1 combines with J gene TRBJ2-1; 10 bases are shared with TRBD2. Trimming at V came to 4 bases and at J to 4 bases, leaving 4 bases not matched to a gene. Germline loops: CDR1 SQVTM, CDR2 ANQGSEA. The CDR3 covers 14 residues. Here the CDR3 DNA reads TGCAGCGTTGTGAGGACTAGCGGTTACAATGAGCAGTTCTTC. This translates into CSVVRTSGYNEQFF.

The J gene is TRBJ2-7, the V gene TRBV18, with D perhaps given as TRBD1 or TRBD2 (5 bases each). The germline V gene has CDR1 KGHSH and CDR2 LQKENI. The CDR3 totals 16 residues. Trimming removed 3 bases at V and 2 bases at J, with 17 bases between. In DNA, the CDR3 is TGTGCCAGCTCACCTCGCCGAGGGGAGTGGACCTACGAGCAGTACTTC. This sequence encodes CASSPRRGEWTYEQYF.

This chain uses TRBV7-2 with TRBJ1-5, with 8 bases lining up with TRBD1. The CDR3 contains 15 residues. CDR1 and CDR2 from the germline V gene are SGHTA and FQGNSA. Trimming at V came to 2 bases and at J to 1 base, leaving 1 base not matched to a gene. Written as DNA, the CDR3 is TGTGCCAGCAGCTTACAGGGGGCGAGCAATCAGCCCCAGCATTTT. Its translation is CASSLQGASNQPQHF.

This chain uses TRBV19 with TRBJ2-1; D is unclear. Germline V gene sequence: CDR1 LNHDA, CDR2 SQIVND (reference sequence). Trimming shortened V by 3 bases and J by 0 bases, and 15 bases separated the two germline ends. There are 17 residues in the CDR3. In DNA form, the CDR3 reads TGTGCCAGTAGTATTATGTTGGCAATGAGCTCCTACAATGAGCAGTTCTTC. This translates into CASSIMLAMSSYNEQFF.

The chain has TRBV19 and TRBJ2-1; D perhaps matches TRBD2 (5 bases). The V end was cut by 6 bases, the J end by 9 bases, with 15 bases between. This CDR3 has 13 residues. CDR1 is LNHDA, CDR2 SQIVND, per germline (reference sequence). The CDR3 DNA is TGTGCCAGTAGCGGCCGTGAGGGTGCTGAGCAGTTCTTC. Translating it yields CASSGREGAEQFF.

The rearrangement uses TRBV6-5 and TRBJ1-1; possibly TRBD1 for D (5 bases). Trimming removed 4 bases from V and 11 bases from J, with 17 bases in between. CDR3 length: 13 residues. Germline CDR1 and CDR2: MNHEY and SVGAGI. CDR3 nucleotides: TGTGCCAGCAGTTCCTGGGACCTCCCTGGGGCTTTCTTT. Encoded protein: CASSSWDLPGAFF.

The gene calls are TRBV7-9 and TRBJ2-3; 7 bases line up with TRBD1. There are 14 residues in the CDR3. The junction had 5 bases not matched to a gene; V was cut back by 3 bases and J by 5 bases. CDR1 is SEHNR, CDR2 FQNEAQ, per germline (reference sequence). The CDR3 nucleotides are TGTGCCAGCAGCTTGACAGGGTCTGAAGATACGCAGTATTTT. Protein sequence: CASSLTGSEDTQYF.